Listed below are T cell receptor beta chains from one sample, sequenced in a study of blood T cell repertoires in COVID-19. Sequencing used immunoSEQ multiplex PCR; TCRdb keeps in-frame clones, though not all of them. Of under 350,000 clones listed, approximately 86% are singletons. The sequencing sample was made of peripheral blood. Every receptor here comes from a man aged 65-85 years with acute or convalescent COVID-19. The conserved cysteine and the conserved F or W are not part of the CDR3 here. The order of the fields is J gene, V gene, clone size, CDR3 protein. Size is stated for part of the rows, as once, few or many counts, or as a class when the clone is expanded.

J gene: TRBJ2-6; V gene: TRBV5-4; clone size: NA; CDR3 protein: ASSLIGSGGANVLT
J gene: TRBJ2-3; V gene: TRBV7-3; clone size: NA; CDR3 protein: ASSFRGAGGQPPDTQY
J gene: TRBJ2-2; V gene: TRBV28; clone size: NA; CDR3 protein: ATARLAGGLNTGELF
J gene: TRBJ1-2; V gene: TRBV28; clone size: NA; CDR3 protein: ASRFPGGANT
J gene: TRBJ2-7; V gene: TRBV19; clone size: NA; CDR3 protein: ATRTGGDTYEQY
J gene: TRBJ1-1; V gene: TRBV10-3; clone size: few; CDR3 protein: AIRRTGVDTEAF
J gene: TRBJ2-1; V gene: TRBV3-1/TRBV3-2; clone size: NA; CDR3 protein: ASSLRGGGHYNEQF
J gene: TRBJ2-5; V gene: TRBV4-3; clone size: NA; CDR3 protein: ASSRFSGADQETQY
J gene: TRBJ1-2; V gene: TRBV2; clone size: NA; CDR3 protein: ASSGGDGYT
J gene: TRBJ1-2; V gene: TRBV6-5; clone size: NA; CDR3 protein: ASSYDRNYGYT
J gene: TRBJ1-2; V gene: TRBV28; clone size: NA; CDR3 protein: ASSLGPGLRGYT
J gene: TRBJ2-1; V gene: TRBV9; clone size: NA; CDR3 protein: ASSVGTANNEQF
J gene: TRBJ1-5; V gene: TRBV24-1; clone size: NA; CDR3 protein: ATSGQGIRQPQH
J gene: TRBJ2-4; V gene: TRBV19; clone size: NA; CDR3 protein: ASTPPGRAKNIQY